This T cell receptor beta chain comes out of a study of blood T cell repertoires in COVID-19. Study at large: Some COVID-19 samples were acute and others convalescent; all came from the United States, Italy and Spain. Sample material is recorded as cDNA or gDNA derived from T cells, B-cell-depleted T cells, or PBMCs.

As originally analysed: Using reference gene primer amplification, nucleated cell counts were estimated. This table comes from immunoSEQ multiplex PCR, and its TCRdb copy is limited to in-frame clones, with some not included. The V and J calls and clone size are taken from that table; D and trimming were inferred from the DNA. The sample lists 85,000 to 100,000 clones; about 88% were seen once. CDR1 is SGHRS, CDR2 YFSETQ, per germline. V gave up 0 bases and J gave up 2 bases, with 9 bases separating them. The length of the CDR3 is 14 residues. The sample comprised peripheral blood. The gene calls are TRBV5-1 and TRBJ2-7; perhaps TRBD1 as D (6 bases). The clonotype comes from an older woman with acute or convalescent COVID-19. The CDR3 spells CASSLGDTPYEQYF. CDR3 nucleotide sequence: TGCGCCAGCAGCTTGGGGGACACCCCCTACGAGCAGTACTTC. The whole variable domain, filled in from reference TRBV5-1 and TRBJ2-7, reads KAGVTQTPRYLIKTRGQQVTLSCSPISGHRSVSWYQQTPGQGLQFLFEYFSETQRNKGNFPGRFSGRQFSNSRSEMNVSTLELGDSALYLCASSLGDTPYEQYFGPGTRLTVT.